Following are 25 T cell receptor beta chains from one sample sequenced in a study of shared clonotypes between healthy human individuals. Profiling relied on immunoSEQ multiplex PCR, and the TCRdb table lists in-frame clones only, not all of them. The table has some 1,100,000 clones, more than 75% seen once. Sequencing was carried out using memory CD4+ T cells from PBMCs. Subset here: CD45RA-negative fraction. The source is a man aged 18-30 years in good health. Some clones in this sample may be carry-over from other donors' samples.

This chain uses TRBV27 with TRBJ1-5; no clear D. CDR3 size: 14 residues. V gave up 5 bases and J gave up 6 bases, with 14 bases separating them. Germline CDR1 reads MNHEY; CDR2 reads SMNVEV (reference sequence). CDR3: CASSPSRERQPQHF. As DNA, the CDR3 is TGTGCCAGCAGTCCGTCTCGGGAACGTCAGCCCCAGCATTTT.

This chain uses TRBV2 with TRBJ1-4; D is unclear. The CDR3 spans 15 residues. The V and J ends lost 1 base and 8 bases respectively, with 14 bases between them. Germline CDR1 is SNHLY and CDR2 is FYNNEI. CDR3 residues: CASSEGAGAWEKLFF. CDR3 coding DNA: TGTGCCAGCAGTGAAGGAGCAGGTGCTTGGGAAAAACTGTTTTTT.

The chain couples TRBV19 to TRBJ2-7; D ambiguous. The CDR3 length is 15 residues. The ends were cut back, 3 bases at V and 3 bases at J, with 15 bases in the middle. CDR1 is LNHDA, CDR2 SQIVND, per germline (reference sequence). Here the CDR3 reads CASSIGPEHVYEQYF. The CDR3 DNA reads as TGTGCCAGTAGTATCGGACCCGAACACGTCTACGAGCAGTACTTC. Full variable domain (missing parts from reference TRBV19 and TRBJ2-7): DGGITQSPKYLFRKEGQNVTLSCEQNLNHDAMYWYRQDPGQGLRLIYYSQIVNDFQKGDIAEGYSVSREKKESFPLTVTSAQKNPTAFYLCASSIGPEHVYEQYFGPGTRLTVT.

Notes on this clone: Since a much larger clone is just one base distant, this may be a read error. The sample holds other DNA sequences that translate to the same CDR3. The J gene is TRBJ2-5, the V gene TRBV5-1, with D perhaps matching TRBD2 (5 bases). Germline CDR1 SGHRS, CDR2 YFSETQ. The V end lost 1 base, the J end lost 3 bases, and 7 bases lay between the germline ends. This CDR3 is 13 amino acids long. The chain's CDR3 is CASSLPGEETQYF. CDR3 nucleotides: TGCGCCAGCAGCTTGCCCGGGGAAGAGACCCAGTACTTC. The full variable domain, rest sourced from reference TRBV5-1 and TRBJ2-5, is KAGVTQTPRYLIKTRGQQVTLSCSPISGHRSVSWYQQTPGQGLQFLFEYFSETQRNKGNFPGRFSGRQFSNSRSEMNVSTLELGDSALYLCASSLPGEETQYFGPGTRLLVL.

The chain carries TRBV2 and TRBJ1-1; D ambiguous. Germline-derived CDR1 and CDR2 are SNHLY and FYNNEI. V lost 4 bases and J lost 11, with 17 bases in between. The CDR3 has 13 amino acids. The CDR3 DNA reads TGTGCCAGCAGTGTGCTGGGCGGCGGCTGGGCTTTCTTT. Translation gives CASSVLGGGWAFF.

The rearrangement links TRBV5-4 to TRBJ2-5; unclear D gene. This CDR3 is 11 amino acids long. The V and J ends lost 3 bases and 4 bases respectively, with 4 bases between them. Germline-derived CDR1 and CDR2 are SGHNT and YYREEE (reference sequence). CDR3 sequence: CASSSAETQYF. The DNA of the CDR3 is TGTGCCAGCAGCTCTGCAGAGACCCAGTACTTC.

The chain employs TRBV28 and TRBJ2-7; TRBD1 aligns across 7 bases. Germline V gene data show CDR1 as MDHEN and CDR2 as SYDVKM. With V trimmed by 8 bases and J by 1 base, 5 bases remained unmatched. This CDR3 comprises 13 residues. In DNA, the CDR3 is TGTGCCAGCTGGGACAGTTATTCCTACGAGCAGTACTTC. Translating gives CASWDSYSYEQYF.

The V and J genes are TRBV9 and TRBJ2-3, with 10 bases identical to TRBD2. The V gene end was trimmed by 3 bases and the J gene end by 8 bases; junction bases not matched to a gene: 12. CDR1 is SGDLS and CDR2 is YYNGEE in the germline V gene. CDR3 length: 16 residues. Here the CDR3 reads CASSASTGTSDGTQYF. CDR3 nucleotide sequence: TGTGCCAGCAGCGCGAGCACCGGGACTAGCGATGGTACGCAGTATTTT.

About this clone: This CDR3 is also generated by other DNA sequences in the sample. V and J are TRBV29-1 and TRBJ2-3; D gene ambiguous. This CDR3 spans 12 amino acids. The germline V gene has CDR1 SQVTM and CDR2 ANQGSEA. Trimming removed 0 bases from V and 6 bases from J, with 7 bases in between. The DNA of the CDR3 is TGCAGCGTTGAAGATGGAGCGGATACGCAGTATTTT. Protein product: CSVEDGADTQYF.

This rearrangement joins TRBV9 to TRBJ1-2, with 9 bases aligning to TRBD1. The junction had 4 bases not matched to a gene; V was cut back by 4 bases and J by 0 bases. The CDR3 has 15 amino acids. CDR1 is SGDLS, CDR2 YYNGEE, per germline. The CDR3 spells CASSPRTGANYGYTF. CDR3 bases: TGTGCCAGCAGCCCACGGACAGGGGCTAACTATGGCTACACCTTC.

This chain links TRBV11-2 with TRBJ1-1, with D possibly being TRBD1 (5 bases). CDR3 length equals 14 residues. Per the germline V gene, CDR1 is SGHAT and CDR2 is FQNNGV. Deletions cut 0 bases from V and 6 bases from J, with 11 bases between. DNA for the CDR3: TGTGCCAGCAGCTTAGATCGGCGGGGGGCTGAAGCTTTCTTT. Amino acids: CASSLDRRGAEAFF.

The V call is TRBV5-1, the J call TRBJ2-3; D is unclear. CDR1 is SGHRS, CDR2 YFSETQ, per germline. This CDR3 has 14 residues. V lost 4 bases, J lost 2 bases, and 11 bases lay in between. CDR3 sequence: CASSRVASTDTQYF. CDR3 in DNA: TGCGCCAGCAGCAGGGTGGCGTCCACAGATACGCAGTATTTT.

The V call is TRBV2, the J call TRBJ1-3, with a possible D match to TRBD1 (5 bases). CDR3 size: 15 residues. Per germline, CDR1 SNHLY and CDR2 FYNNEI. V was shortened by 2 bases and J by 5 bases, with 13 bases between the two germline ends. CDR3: CASSEQRGARNTIYF. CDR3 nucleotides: TGTGCCAGCAGTGAACAGAGGGGCGCTCGAAACACCATATATTTT.

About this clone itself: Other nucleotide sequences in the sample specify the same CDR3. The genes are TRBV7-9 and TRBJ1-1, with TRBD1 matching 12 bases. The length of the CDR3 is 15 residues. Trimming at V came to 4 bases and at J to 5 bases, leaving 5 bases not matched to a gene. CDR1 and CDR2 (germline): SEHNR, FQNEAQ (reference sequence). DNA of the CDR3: TGTGCCAGCAGCTCGGGACAGGGGGCAGATACTGAAGCTTTCTTT. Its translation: CASSSGQGADTEAFF.

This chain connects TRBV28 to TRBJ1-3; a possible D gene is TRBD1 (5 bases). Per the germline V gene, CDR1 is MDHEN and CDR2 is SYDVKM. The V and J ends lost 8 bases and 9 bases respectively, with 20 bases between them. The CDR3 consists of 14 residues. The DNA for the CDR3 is TGTGCCAGCTTTCCCTCGGGCAGGGAGAGCACCATATATTTT. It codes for CASFPSGRESTIYF.

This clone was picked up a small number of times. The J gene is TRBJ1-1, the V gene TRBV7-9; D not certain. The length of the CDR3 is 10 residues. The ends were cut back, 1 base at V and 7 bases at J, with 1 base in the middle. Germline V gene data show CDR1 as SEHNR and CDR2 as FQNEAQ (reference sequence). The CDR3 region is CASSLVEAFF. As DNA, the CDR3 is TGTGCCAGCAGCTTAGTTGAAGCTTTCTTT.

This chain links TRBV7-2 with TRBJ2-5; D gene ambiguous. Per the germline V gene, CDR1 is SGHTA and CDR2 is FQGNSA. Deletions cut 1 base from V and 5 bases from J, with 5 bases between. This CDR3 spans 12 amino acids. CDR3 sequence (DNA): TGTGCCAGCAGCTTAGAGAGGGAGACCCAGTACTTC. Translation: CASSLERETQYF.

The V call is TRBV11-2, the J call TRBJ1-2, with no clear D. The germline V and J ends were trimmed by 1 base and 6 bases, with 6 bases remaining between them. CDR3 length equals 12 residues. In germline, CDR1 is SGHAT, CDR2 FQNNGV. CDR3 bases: TGTGCCAGCAGCTTAGTCGCGAATGGCTACACCTTC. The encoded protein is CASSLVANGYTF.

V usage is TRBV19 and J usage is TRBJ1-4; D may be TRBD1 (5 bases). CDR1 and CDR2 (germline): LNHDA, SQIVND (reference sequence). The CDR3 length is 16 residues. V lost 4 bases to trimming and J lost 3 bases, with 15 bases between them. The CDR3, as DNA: TGTGCCAGTAGTACGACAATGGGGGGATCTAATGAAAAACTGTTTTTT. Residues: CASSTTMGGSNEKLFF. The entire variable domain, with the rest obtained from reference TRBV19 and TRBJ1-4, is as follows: DGGITQSPKYLFRKEGQNVTLSCEQNLNHDAMYWYRQDPGQGLRLIYYSQIVNDFQKGDIAEGYSVSREKKESFPLTVTSAQKNPTAFYLCASSTTMGGSNEKLFFGSGTQLSVL.

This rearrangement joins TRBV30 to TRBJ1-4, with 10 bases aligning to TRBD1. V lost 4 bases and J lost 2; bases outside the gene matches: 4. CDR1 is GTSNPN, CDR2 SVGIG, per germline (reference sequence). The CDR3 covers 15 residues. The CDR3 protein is CAWTDRGPTNEKLFF. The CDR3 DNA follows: TGTGCCTGGACAGACAGGGGGCCCACTAATGAAAAACTGTTTTTT.

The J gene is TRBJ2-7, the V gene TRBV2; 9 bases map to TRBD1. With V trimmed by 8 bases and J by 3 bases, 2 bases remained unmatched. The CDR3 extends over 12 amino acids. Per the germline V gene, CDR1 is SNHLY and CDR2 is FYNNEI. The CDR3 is CASGTGIYEQYF. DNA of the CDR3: TGTGCCAGCGGGACAGGGATCTACGAGCAGTACTTC.

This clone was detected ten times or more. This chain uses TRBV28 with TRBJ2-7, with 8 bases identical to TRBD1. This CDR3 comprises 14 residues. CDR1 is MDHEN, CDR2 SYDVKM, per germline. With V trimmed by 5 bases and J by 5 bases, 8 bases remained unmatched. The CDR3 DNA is TGTGCCAGCAGTCTCCGGACAGGGAGAAACGAGCAGTACTTC. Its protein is CASSLRTGRNEQYF.

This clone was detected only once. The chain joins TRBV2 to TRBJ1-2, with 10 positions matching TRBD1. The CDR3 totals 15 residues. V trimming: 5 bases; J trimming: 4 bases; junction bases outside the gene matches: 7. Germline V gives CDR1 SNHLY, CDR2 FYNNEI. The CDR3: CASSRDRGVSYGYTF. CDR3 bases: TGTGCCAGCAGTCGGGACAGGGGCGTGAGCTATGGCTACACCTTC. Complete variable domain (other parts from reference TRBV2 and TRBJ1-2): EPEVTQTPSHQVTQMGQEVILRCVPISNHLYFYWYRQILGQKVEFLVSFYNNEISEKSEIFDDQFSVERPDGSNFTLKIRSTKLEDSAMYFCASSRDRGVSYGYTFGSGTRLTVV.

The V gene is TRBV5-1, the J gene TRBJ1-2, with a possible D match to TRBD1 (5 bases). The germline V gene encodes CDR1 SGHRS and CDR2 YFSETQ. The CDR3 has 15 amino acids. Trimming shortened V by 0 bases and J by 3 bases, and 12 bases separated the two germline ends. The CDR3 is CASSLGAGMDYGYTF. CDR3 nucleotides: TGCGCCAGCAGCTTGGGGGCAGGGATGGACTATGGCTACACCTTC.

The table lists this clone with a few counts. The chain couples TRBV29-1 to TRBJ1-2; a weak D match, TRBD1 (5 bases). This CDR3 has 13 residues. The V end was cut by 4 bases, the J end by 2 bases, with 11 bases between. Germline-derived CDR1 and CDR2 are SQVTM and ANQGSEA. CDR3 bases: TGCAGCGTTGCTAAGACAGTCAACTATGGCTACACCTTC. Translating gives CSVAKTVNYGYTF.